Below, 14 T cell receptor beta chains from the same sample are listed, as sequenced in a study of blood T cell repertoires in COVID-19. Clones were read by immunoSEQ multiplex PCR, and TCRdb kept only the in-frame ones, dropping some. The sample carries approximately 240,000 clones, about nine tenths recorded once. Material: peripheral blood. The source of these receptors is a man aged 25 to 45 with COVID-19, enrolled during active disease.

V gene TRBV4-1 combines with J gene TRBJ1-2; 8 bases are a match to TRBD1. Germline values: CDR1 MGHRA, CDR2 YSYEKL. The V segment lost 1 base and the J segment 3 bases; nucleotides outside the gene matches: 10. This CDR3 comprises 17 residues. CDR3 loop: CASSQAGDTGGHYGYTF. CDR3 DNA: TGCGCCAGCAGCCAAGCCGGAGACACAGGGGGACACTATGGCTACACCTTC.

This clone has more than one count but fewer than ten. V usage is TRBV7-9 and J usage is TRBJ1-4, with D unresolved. Germline values: CDR1 SEHNR, CDR2 FQNEAQ (reference sequence). The CDR3 contains 15 residues. The V gene lost 3 bases and the J gene lost 0 bases, with 8 bases spanning the gap. The DNA of the CDR3 is TGTGCCAGCAGCTTTAACGGTGCAACTAATGAAAAACTGTTTTTT. Translated: CASSFNGATNEKLFF.

The V call is TRBV6-5, the J call TRBJ1-5; 7 bases align to TRBD1. The germline V gene encodes CDR1 MNHEY and CDR2 SVGAGI. This CDR3 comprises 15 residues. Trimming at V came to 7 bases and at J to 3 bases, leaving 9 bases not matched to a gene. The DNA of the CDR3 is TGTGCCAGCAAAGGGGGCCCCCGAGCCAATCAGCCCCAGCATTTT. This translates into CASKGGPRANQPQHF.

This clone was observed a handful of times. V usage is TRBV5-4 and J usage is TRBJ2-4; 11 nucleotides agree with TRBD2. The CDR3 is 17 amino acids. V lost 3 bases and J lost 7; bases outside the gene matches: 12. Germline V gene data show CDR1 as SGHNT and CDR2 as YYREEE (reference sequence). CDR3 residues: CASSSTKLLAGENIQYF. In nucleotides, the CDR3 is TGTGCCAGCAGCTCAACAAAATTACTAGCGGGGGAGAACATTCAGTACTTC. Variable domain in full (rest from reference TRBV5-4 and TRBJ2-4): ETGVTQSPTHLIKTRGQQVTLRCSSQSGHNTVSWYQQALGQGPQFIFQYYREEENGRGNFPPRFSGLQFPNYSSELNVNALELDDSALYLCASSSTKLLAGENIQYFGAGTRLSVL.

The chain joins TRBV2 to TRBJ2-2; TRBD2 matches at 14 bases. Per the germline V gene, CDR1 is SNHLY and CDR2 is FYNNEI. The CDR3 runs 18 residues. V gave up 7 bases and J gave up 2 bases; unmatched junction bases: 9. CDR3 loop: CASTPGLAGGPNTGELFF. The CDR3 DNA is TGTGCCAGCACCCCAGGACTAGCGGGGGGCCCAAACACCGGGGAGCTGTTTTTT. Looking up the rest from reference TRBV2 and TRBJ2-2 gives the full variable domain: EPEVTQTPSHQVTQMGQEVILRCVPISNHLYFYWYRQILGQKVEFLVSFYNNEISEKSEIFDDQFSVERPDGSNFTLKIRSTKLEDSAMYFCASTPGLAGGPNTGELFFGEGSRLTVL.

This sequence joins TRBV28 and TRBJ1-2, with D unclear. The germline gives CDR1 MDHEN, CDR2 SYDVKM. Trimming cost V 6 bases and J 0 bases, with 20 bases left between them. The CDR3 sequence is 17 residues long. The CDR3 protein is CASSYRRRTTANYGYTF. CDR3 coding DNA: TGTGCCAGCAGCTATCGGAGGAGGACTACAGCTAACTATGGCTACACCTTC.

The rearrangement links TRBV5-1 to TRBJ1-1; 8 bases line up with TRBD1. V was clipped by 5 bases and J by 3 bases; unmatched bases: 6. CDR1 SGHRS and CDR2 YFSETQ come from the germline V gene. The CDR3 is 14 amino acids. The CDR3, as DNA: TGCGCCAGCAGTCTACAGGGGGAGCACACTGAAGCTTTCTTT. It is translated as CASSLQGEHTEAFF.

The DNA of the CDR3 is TGTGCCAGCAGCGTGGGACAGGGGGCCTACGAGCAGTACTTC. Translated, it gives CASSVGQGAYEQYF. This chain connects TRBV9 to TRBJ2-7; 11 nucleotides align to TRBD1. After removal of 2 bases from V and 2 bases from J, the junction contained 0 bases not matched to a gene. Germline CDR1 is SGDLS and CDR2 is YYNGEE. The CDR3 is 14 amino acids.

V and J are TRBV9 and TRBJ2-1; 9 positions agree with TRBD2. CDR1 is SGDLS, CDR2 YYNGEE, per germline. The CDR3 contains 17 residues. After removal of 0 bases from V and 4 bases from J, the junction contained 8 bases not matched to a gene. The CDR3 sequence is CASSVAENSGGYNEQFF. The CDR3 DNA follows: TGTGCCAGCAGCGTAGCAGAAAATAGCGGGGGTTACAATGAGCAGTTCTTC.

The chain joins TRBV3-1 (or the pseudogene TRBV3-2) to TRBJ1-1, with 8 bases lining up with TRBD1. The V and J ends lost 2 bases and 8 bases, in that order; junction bases with no gene match: 1. CDR1 is LGHDT and CDR2 is YNNKEL in the germline V gene (reference sequence). The CDR3 is 12 amino acids. The CDR3 nucleotides read TGTGCCAGCAGCCAACAGGGGGCCGAAGCTTTCTTT. As protein: CASSQQGAEAFF.

The rearrangement joins TRBV5-1 to TRBJ1-3, with D uncertain. The germline gives CDR1 SGHRS, CDR2 YFSETQ. V was clipped by 0 bases and J by 0 bases, with 4 bases between them. The CDR3 runs 14 residues. The CDR3 is CASSLDGSGNTIYF. In DNA, the CDR3 is TGCGCCAGCAGCTTGGACGGCTCTGGAAACACCATATATTTT.

The chain combines TRBV3-1 (or the pseudogene TRBV3-2) with TRBJ1-6; D might be TRBD1 (6 bases). Germline lookup yields CDR1 LGHDT and CDR2 YNNKEL (reference sequence). V lost 1 base and J 2 bases, leaving 15 bases between the germline ends. The length of the CDR3 is 18 residues. This chain's CDR3 is CASSQGRSGGAYNSPLHF. The CDR3 nucleotides are TGTGCCAGCAGCCAAGGAAGATCGGGGGGCGCCTATAATTCACCCCTCCACTTT.

The rearrangement uses TRBV5-1 and TRBJ2-1; the D is unclear. Germline CDR1 and CDR2: SGHRS and YFSETQ. The CDR3 spans 12 residues. V lost 4 bases and J 6 bases, leaving 8 bases between the germline ends. CDR3 residues: CASSPLRNEQFF. CDR3 bases: TGCGCCAGCAGCCCCCTGCGCAATGAGCAGTTCTTC.

The gene calls are TRBV7-9 and TRBJ2-7, with 7 positions matching TRBD2. Germline CDR1 and CDR2: SEHNR and FQNEAQ (reference sequence). The CDR3 contains 15 residues. With 4 bases clipped from V and 2 bases from J, the junction kept 8 bases outside the gene matches. DNA for the CDR3: TGTGCCAGCAGCTCAATCCCTAGCGGAGCCTACGAGCAGTACTTC. This gives the protein CASSSIPSGAYEQYF.